This T cell receptor beta chain was captured by sequencing in a study of T cells in Graves' hyperthyroidism and ophthalmopathy (dated by TCRdb to between 2018 and 2021). In terms of the full investigation: Peripheral blood samples were taken at initial diagnosis, before any treatment was given. The paper reports TCR Vbeta CDR3 sequencing of 135 peripheral blood samples: around 45 ophthalmopathy, roughly 80 hyperthyroidism and about 17 progressor patients. TCR V-J signatures able to tell the groups apart were searched for in a discovery cohort of 90 to 100 patients, of whom roughly 42 had Graves' ophthalmopathy and more than 55 had stable Graves' hyperthyroidism. In about 6 Graves' hyperthyroidism patients, the study also compared T-cell repertoires from thyroid tissue with T-cell repertoires from blood. The 75 to 100 discovery patients were randomly divided into training and test sets at a 7:3 ratio. An independent validation cohort of some 18 hyperthyroidism patients and over 15 patients who later progressed to ophthalmopathy tested prospective prediction of ophthalmopathy. Following sampling, methimazole starting at 30 mg daily was given to hyperthyroidism patients, and high-dose intravenous methylprednisolone was given to ophthalmopathy patients. What the authors observed across the whole study: Sample size was not statistically predetermined, and blinding of investigators to group allocation was not performed. In cross-validation, a model built on a 13 V-J signature told ophthalmopathy apart from stable hyperthyroidism with just under 90% sensitivity and roughly 81% specificity, and in testing the same model reached 80%/75%. Most expanded thyroid clonotypes (frequency above 0.001) were also found in blood, which suggests that blood repertoires may mirror thyroid immune responses. In validation, the model predicted progression to ophthalmopathy a median of about 6.8 months before onset, with roughly 70% sensitivity and almost 75% specificity.

Amplification of TCR beta CDR3 regions was carried out from RNA transcripts. The TCR CDR3 was subjected to a first round of RT-PCR using the HTBI primer set and the Qiagen OneStep RT-PCR kit. A second multiplex PCR round built the libraries, followed by size selection and purification. The libraries were sequenced on an Illumina HiSeq2000 using paired-end 100 bp reads. Processing in the source paper ran as follows. SOAPnuke was used to process the raw data, removing reads that contained adapters or uncalled bases, had a mean Phred below 15, or lacked an exact match to the constant primer or identifier. COPE v1.2.5 was used to merge high-quality paired reads, and clonotypes were defined as unique nucleotide sequences. MiTCR v1.1 was used to align the clonotypes against IMGT TRBV, TRBD and TRBJ reference segments. Only V-J combinations with frequency above 0.0001, covering approximately 99% of repertoires, were analysed. A TCS score was defined as the ratio between F50 (clonal expansion) and ExV (chaos), using BLOSUM62-based TCRdist between CDR3 peptides within each V-J. Welch's t-statistics and random forest reduced around 510 V-J features to roughly 13, which were used in a naive Bayes classifier (R e1071). TCRdb passed the public sequencing reads through fastp at Q25 and MiXCR, retaining productive beta sequences. Entries are consolidated by CDR3 protein sequence, retaining the most common genes and DNA. It is TCRdb's table, rather than the study itself, that gives the V and J calls and clone size. For this sample the table gives 90,000 to 120,000 distinct CDR3 sequences, of which more than 15% were detected only once. The ten biggest clones cover around two fifths of the sample.

Cut back by 0 bases and 6 bases, the V and J ends lie 10 bases apart. Looking up the germline V gene yields CDR1 SGHRS and CDR2 YFSETQ. The CDR3 runs 14 residues from the cysteine to the phenylalanine. Only the CDR3 DNA stays, 42 bases, in frame from base 1. Many counts were recorded for this clonotype. The clone's antigen remains unknown. No base quality information exists; no much larger clone differs at one position. Graves' hyperthyroidism was defined as stable when no progression to ophthalmopathy occurred over 18 months of follow-up. Hyperthyroidism patients were newly diagnosed, had a disease duration of under 2 months, and were aged 18 to 65 years. Exclusion was applied to patients with uncontrolled infections, other autoimmune diseases, pregnancy or lactation. Diagnoses were established on the basis of clinical symptoms, serum thyroxine and TRAb, thyroid ultrasound, and orbital computed tomography. PBMCs were separated from roughly 9.6 ml of fresh peripheral blood using Ficoll-Paque density gradient centrifugation. Trizol reagent was used to extract total RNA, and RNA quality was then checked on an Agilent 2100 Bioanalyzer.

This receptor was taken from a woman aged 50 to 65 with Graves' hyperthyroidism. Sequencing was done on a sample of blood. Here the chain combines TRBV5-1 and TRBJ1-5, and the D gene may be TRBD1, 5 bases matching. The sequence in DNA is TGCGCCAGCAGCTTGGTGGCAGGGTCTCAGCCCCAGCATTTT. It specifies CASSLVAGSQPQHF.